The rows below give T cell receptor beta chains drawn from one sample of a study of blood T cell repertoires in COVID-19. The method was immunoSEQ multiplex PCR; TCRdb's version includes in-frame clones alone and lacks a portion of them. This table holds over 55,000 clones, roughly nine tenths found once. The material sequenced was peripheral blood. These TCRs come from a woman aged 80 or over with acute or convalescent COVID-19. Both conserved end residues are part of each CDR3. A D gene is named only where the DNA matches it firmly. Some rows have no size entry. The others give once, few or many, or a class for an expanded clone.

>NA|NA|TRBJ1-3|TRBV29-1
CSVGTVSSGNTIYF
TGCAGCGTTGGCACAGTTAGCTCTGGAAACACCATATATTTT
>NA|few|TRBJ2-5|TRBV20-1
CSATREETQYF
TGCAGTGCTACCCGAGAAGAGACCCAGTACTTC
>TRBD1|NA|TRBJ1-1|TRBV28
CASSQGATAFF
TGTGCCAGCAGCCAGGGGGCAACAGCTTTCTTT
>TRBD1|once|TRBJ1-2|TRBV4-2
CASSQDGGGGDYGYTF
TGTGCCAGCAGCCAAGATGGAGGAGGGGGCGACTATGGCTACACCTTC
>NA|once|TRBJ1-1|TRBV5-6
CASSFFGGAPRTEAFF
TGTGCCAGCAGCTTTTTCGGAGGGGCACCGAGGACTGAAGCTTTCTTT
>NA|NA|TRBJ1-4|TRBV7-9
CASSLGRMNEKLFF
TGTGCCAGCAGCTTAGGGCGGATGAATGAAAAACTGTTTTTT
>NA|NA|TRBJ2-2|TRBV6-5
CASRRVNTGELFF
TGTGCCAGCAGACGGGTAAACACCGGGGAGCTGTTTTTT
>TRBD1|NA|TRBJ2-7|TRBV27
CASSFWSSRTGAEQYF
TGTGCCAGCAGTTTCTGGTCCTCGAGGACAGGTGCCGAGCAGTACTTC
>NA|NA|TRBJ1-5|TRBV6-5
CASRGGGLGQPQHF
TGTGCCAGCAGGGGAGGGGGTCTCGGTCAGCCCCAGCATTTT
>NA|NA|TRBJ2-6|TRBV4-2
CASSQETLRGAVGSGANVLTF
TGTGCCAGCAGCCAAGAAACTCTAAGGGGCGCCGTTGGTTCTGGGGCCAACGTCCTGACTTTC
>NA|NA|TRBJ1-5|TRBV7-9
CASSLGQGNQPQHF
TGTGCCAGCAGCTTAGGACAGGGCAATCAGCCCCAGCATTTT
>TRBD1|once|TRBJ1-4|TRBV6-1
CASSEALGTGVEKLFF
TGTGCCAGCAGTGAAGCGCTGGGGACAGGGGTGGAAAAACTGTTTTTT
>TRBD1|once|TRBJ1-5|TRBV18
CASSGQGEQPQHF
TGTGCCAGCTCGGGACAGGGAGAACAGCCCCAGCATTTT
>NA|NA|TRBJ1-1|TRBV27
CASSLLGVNTEAFF
TGTGCCAGCAGTTTACTCGGGGTGAACACTGAAGCTTTCTTT
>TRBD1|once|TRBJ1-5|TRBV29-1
CSAQGASNQPQHF
TGCAGCGCTCAGGGGGCCAGCAATCAGCCCCAGCATTTT
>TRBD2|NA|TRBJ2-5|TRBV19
CASRASGGHQETQYF
TGTGCCAGTAGAGCTAGCGGGGGGCACCAAGAGACCCAGTACTTC
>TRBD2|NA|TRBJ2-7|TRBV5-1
CASSLVAGGSYEQYF
TGCGCCAGCAGCTTGGTTGCGGGGGGGAGCTACGAGCAGTACTTC
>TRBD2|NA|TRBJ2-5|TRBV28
CASRTSGGAQTQYF
TGTGCCAGCAGGACTAGCGGGGGGGCACAGACCCAGTACTTC
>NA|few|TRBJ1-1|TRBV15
CATSRDKGENTEAFF
TGTGCCACCAGCAGAGATAAGGGGGAGAACACTGAAGCTTTCTTT
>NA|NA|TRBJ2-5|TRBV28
CASTSEETQYF
TGTGCCAGCACCTCCGAAGAGACCCAGTACTTC
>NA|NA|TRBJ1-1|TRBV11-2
CASSLLGGVTEAFF
TGTGCCAGCAGCTTATTAGGAGGGGTCACTGAAGCTTTCTTT
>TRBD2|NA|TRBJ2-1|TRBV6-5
CASSAGTSKREQFF
TGTGCCAGCAGCGCCGGGACTAGCAAAAGGGAGCAGTTCTTC
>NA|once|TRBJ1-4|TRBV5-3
CARSQGQFGEKLFF
TGTGCCAGAAGCCAGGGTCAATTCGGCGAAAAACTGTTTTTT
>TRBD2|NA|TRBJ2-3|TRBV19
CASSVEVAGTSTDTQYF
TGTGCCAGTAGTGTCGAGGTAGCGGGTACTAGCACAGATACGCAGTATTTT
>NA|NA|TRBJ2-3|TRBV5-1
CASSSASGGRDTQYF
TGCGCCAGCAGCTCGGCTTCTGGCGGGCGGGATACGCAGTATTTT
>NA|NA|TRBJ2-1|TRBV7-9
CASSPSRTAYNEQFF
TGTGCCAGCAGCCCTAGCCGGACCGCCTACAATGAGCAGTTCTTC
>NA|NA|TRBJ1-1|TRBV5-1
CASSLALSTTNTEAFF
TGCGCCAGCAGCTTGGCCCTCAGCACTACGAACACTGAAGCTTTCTTT
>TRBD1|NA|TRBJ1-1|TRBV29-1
CSVDETGSGTEAFF
TGCAGCGTTGACGAGACAGGGAGCGGCACTGAAGCTTTCTTT
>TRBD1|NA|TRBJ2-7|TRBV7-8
CASSLSQGGAGPYEQYF
TGTGCCAGCAGCTTGTCCCAAGGGGGCGCGGGTCCCTACGAGCAGTACTTC
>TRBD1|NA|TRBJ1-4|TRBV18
CASSPDRGTTNEKLFF
TGTGCCAGCTCACCCGACAGGGGGACTACCAATGAAAAACTGTTTTTT
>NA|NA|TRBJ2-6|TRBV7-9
CASSQKSGVAGANVLTF
TGTGCCAGCAGCCAAAAGTCAGGGGTGGCTGGGGCCAACGTCCTGACTTTC
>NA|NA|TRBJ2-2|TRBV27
CASSVLRAGELFF
TGTGCCAGCAGTGTCCTCCGGGCCGGGGAGCTGTTTTTT
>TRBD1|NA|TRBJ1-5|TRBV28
CASRPSRDRFGQPQHF
TGTGCCAGCAGACCATCCCGGGACAGGTTCGGGCAGCCCCAGCATTTT
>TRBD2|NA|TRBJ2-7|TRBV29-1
CSVEAGLAGGEQYF
TGCAGCGTTGAAGCGGGACTAGCGGGAGGCGAGCAGTACTTC
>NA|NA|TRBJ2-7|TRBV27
CASRKLWLGNSYEQYF
TGTGCCAGCAGGAAACTCTGGTTGGGCAACTCCTACGAGCAGTACTTC
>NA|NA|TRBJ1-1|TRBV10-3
CAISESGSLNTEAFF
TGTGCCATCAGTGAGTCCGGGTCACTGAACACTGAAGCTTTCTTT
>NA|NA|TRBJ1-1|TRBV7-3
CASSLESRNTEAFF
TGTGCCAGCAGCTTAGAGAGCCGGAACACTGAAGCTTTCTTT
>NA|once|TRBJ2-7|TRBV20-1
CSASGRRGLSYEQYF
TGCAGTGCTAGTGGAAGGCGGGGGCTTTCCTACGAGCAGTACTTC
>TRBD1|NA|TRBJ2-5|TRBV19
CASSIGQGRETQYF
TGTGCCAGTAGTATCGGACAGGGACGCGAGACCCAGTACTTC
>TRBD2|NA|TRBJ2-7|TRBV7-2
CASSHTSGSPSEQYF
TGTGCCAGCAGCCACACTAGCGGGAGCCCTTCCGAGCAGTACTTC
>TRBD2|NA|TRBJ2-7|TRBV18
CASSPGAGVEEQYF
TGTGCCAGCTCACCTGGAGCGGGAGTCGAAGAGCAGTACTTC
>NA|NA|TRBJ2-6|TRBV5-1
CASSLSHSGGVSGANVLTF
TGCGCCAGCAGCTTGAGCCACTCCGGCGGGGTATCTGGGGCCAACGTCCTGACTTTC
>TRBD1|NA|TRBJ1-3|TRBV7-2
CASSLGRQGSSGNTIYF
TGTGCCAGCAGCTTAGGTAGACAGGGATCCTCTGGAAACACCATATATTTT
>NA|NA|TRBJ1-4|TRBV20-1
CSARGEEKLFF
TGCAGTGCTAGAGGGGAGGAGAAACTGTTTTTT
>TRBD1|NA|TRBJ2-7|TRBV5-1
CASSWTGQGIDEQYF
TGCGCCAGCAGCTGGACGGGACAGGGAATCGACGAGCAGTACTTC